A selection of T cell receptor beta chains follows, all from one sample in a study of PD-L1 blockade in urothelial cancer. The method was immunoSEQ multiplex PCR; TCRdb's version includes in-frame clones alone and lacks a portion of them. Among 20,000 to 25,000 clones listed, almost 90% were seen once. The specimen comprised PBMCs, sampled around atezolizumab (anti-PD-L1) treatment. The source is a woman between 55 and 75 years old with urothelial cancer. CDR3s include the opening cysteine and the closing phenylalanine or tryptophan. The D gene is left open where the match is weak. Size values are once, few and many counts, or a class for expanded clones, and some rows have none.

CDR3 protein: CATSRDRAGGTEAFF
V gene: TRBV15
D gene: .
clone size: .
J gene: TRBJ1-1

CDR3 protein: CASSSYNQPQHF
V gene: TRBV27
D gene: .
clone size: .
J gene: TRBJ1-5

CDR3 protein: CASSSTGYGYTF
V gene: TRBV27
D gene: .
clone size: .
J gene: TRBJ1-2

CDR3 protein: CASSFGLAGTYEQYF
V gene: TRBV28
D gene: TRBD2
clone size: once
J gene: TRBJ2-7

CDR3 protein: CASSFGDEQYF
V gene: TRBV28
D gene: .
clone size: .
J gene: TRBJ2-7

CDR3 protein: CASSQGAFGYTF
V gene: TRBV7-8
D gene: TRBD1
clone size: .
J gene: TRBJ1-2

CDR3 protein: CASSSLIDSLIRGYTF
V gene: TRBV6-5
D gene: .
clone size: once
J gene: TRBJ1-2

CDR3 protein: CASSQYVRGQGARVSNQPQHF
V gene: TRBV4-1
D gene: TRBD1
clone size: .
J gene: TRBJ1-5

CDR3 protein: CASSQDRGWHQPQHF
V gene: TRBV4-1
D gene: TRBD1
clone size: .
J gene: TRBJ1-5

CDR3 protein: CASSSTGLYNQPQHF
V gene: TRBV5-1
D gene: TRBD1
clone size: .
J gene: TRBJ1-5

CDR3 protein: CASSIDRGQGRDTQYF
V gene: TRBV19
D gene: TRBD1
clone size: once
J gene: TRBJ2-3

CDR3 protein: CASSLDQLYEQYF
V gene: TRBV11-2
D gene: .
clone size: .
J gene: TRBJ2-7

CDR3 protein: CASSQDGGQMNTEAFF
V gene: TRBV14
D gene: TRBD1
clone size: .
J gene: TRBJ1-1

CDR3 protein: CSVPYRQGHYGYTF
V gene: TRBV29-1
D gene: TRBD1
clone size: once
J gene: TRBJ1-2

CDR3 protein: CASSLSGRRTGELFF
V gene: TRBV19
D gene: TRBD2
clone size: few
J gene: TRBJ2-2

CDR3 protein: CASRADMGYGYTF
V gene: TRBV2
D gene: .
clone size: .
J gene: TRBJ1-2

CDR3 protein: CASSDYSGRVKSEQFF
V gene: TRBV6-1
D gene: TRBD2
clone size: .
J gene: TRBJ2-1

CDR3 protein: CASSPTTAGQGQPGEQYF
V gene: TRBV7-9
D gene: TRBD1
clone size: .
J gene: TRBJ2-7

CDR3 protein: CSNQGAGGITEAFF
V gene: TRBV29-1
D gene: TRBD1
clone size: once
J gene: TRBJ1-1

CDR3 protein: CASSQDTGGSNEQFF
V gene: TRBV4-1
D gene: .
clone size: .
J gene: TRBJ2-1

CDR3 protein: CASSTRDTLARNEQFF
V gene: TRBV4-3
D gene: .
clone size: .
J gene: TRBJ2-1

CDR3 protein: CASSLDPGTSGRGTQYF
V gene: TRBV4-2
D gene: TRBD2
clone size: .
J gene: TRBJ2-3

CDR3 protein: CASSASLTGGLQPQHF
V gene: TRBV27
D gene: TRBD1
clone size: .
J gene: TRBJ1-5

CDR3 protein: CASSPMPRGRVTDTQYF
V gene: TRBV18
D gene: TRBD2
clone size: .
J gene: TRBJ2-3

CDR3 protein: CASSPTQGNSNQPQHF
V gene: TRBV18
D gene: TRBD1
clone size: .
J gene: TRBJ1-5

CDR3 protein: CSGGSSSYEQYF
V gene: TRBV29-1
D gene: .
clone size: .
J gene: TRBJ2-7

CDR3 protein: CASSPDRDTYEQYF
V gene: TRBV27
D gene: TRBD1
clone size: .
J gene: TRBJ2-7

CDR3 protein: CASSVAVGRNTEAFF
V gene: TRBV9
D gene: .
clone size: .
J gene: TRBJ1-1

CDR3 protein: CASSLQGARNTIYF
V gene: TRBV5-5
D gene: TRBD1
clone size: .
J gene: TRBJ1-3

CDR3 protein: CASSQDRGLYNEQFF
V gene: TRBV4-3
D gene: TRBD1
clone size: .
J gene: TRBJ2-1

CDR3 protein: CASSALAGAAGELFF
V gene: TRBV10-1
D gene: TRBD2
clone size: .
J gene: TRBJ2-2

CDR3 protein: CASSISASGWRDTGELFF
V gene: TRBV19
D gene: TRBD2
clone size: few
J gene: TRBJ2-2

CDR3 protein: CASSWASGELFF
V gene: TRBV5-1
D gene: .
clone size: .
J gene: TRBJ2-2

CDR3 protein: CASSQYSGGQANEQFF
V gene: TRBV11-2
D gene: .
clone size: .
J gene: TRBJ2-1

CDR3 protein: CASSPLPDTFGGTGELFF
V gene: TRBV28
D gene: .
clone size: once
J gene: TRBJ2-2

CDR3 protein: CASSQGWGSRDYEQYF
V gene: TRBV4-3
D gene: .
clone size: once
J gene: TRBJ2-7

CDR3 protein: CASSTSGKETQYF
V gene: TRBV10-2
D gene: TRBD2
clone size: .
J gene: TRBJ2-5

CDR3 protein: CASSLDWQGTTEAFF
V gene: TRBV11-2
D gene: .
clone size: .
J gene: TRBJ1-1

CDR3 protein: CASSLEAPYGYTF
V gene: TRBV7-2
D gene: .
clone size: .
J gene: TRBJ1-2

CDR3 protein: CASSEGQGASDTQYF
V gene: TRBV10-2
D gene: TRBD1
clone size: .
J gene: TRBJ2-3

CDR3 protein: CASSSPTGPNEKLFF
V gene: TRBV28
D gene: TRBD1
clone size: .
J gene: TRBJ1-4

CDR3 protein: CASSSLQGINTEAFF
V gene: TRBV27
D gene: .
clone size: .
J gene: TRBJ1-1

CDR3 protein: CASSPRGAAYEQYF
V gene: TRBV7-6
D gene: TRBD2
clone size: few
J gene: TRBJ2-7

CDR3 protein: CSVDRVGTEAFF
V gene: TRBV29-1
D gene: TRBD1
clone size: .
J gene: TRBJ1-1

CDR3 protein: CASSTNTDTQYF
V gene: TRBV28
D gene: .
clone size: .
J gene: TRBJ2-3

CDR3 protein: CASSRGGLGETQYF
V gene: TRBV11-2
D gene: TRBD2
clone size: .
J gene: TRBJ2-5

CDR3 protein: CASSDSDGSTEAFF
V gene: TRBV6-4
D gene: .
clone size: .
J gene: TRBJ1-1

CDR3 protein: CASSQDEQQANTEAFF
V gene: TRBV4-1
D gene: .
clone size: once
J gene: TRBJ1-1

CDR3 protein: CSVESGGGRYEQYF
V gene: TRBV29-1
D gene: TRBD2
clone size: .
J gene: TRBJ2-7

CDR3 protein: CASSLEGVRYGYTF
V gene: TRBV5-1
D gene: .
clone size: .
J gene: TRBJ1-2